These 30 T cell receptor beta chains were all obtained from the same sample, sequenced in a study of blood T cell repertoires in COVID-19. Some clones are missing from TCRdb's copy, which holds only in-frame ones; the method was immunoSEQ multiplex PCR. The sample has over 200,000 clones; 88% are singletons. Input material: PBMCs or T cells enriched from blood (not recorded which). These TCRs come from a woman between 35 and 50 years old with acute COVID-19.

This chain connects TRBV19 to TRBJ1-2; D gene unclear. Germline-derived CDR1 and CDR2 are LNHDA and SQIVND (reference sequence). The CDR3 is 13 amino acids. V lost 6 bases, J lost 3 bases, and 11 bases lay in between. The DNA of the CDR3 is TGTGCCAGTAGATTAGGCGGAGACTATGGCTACACCTTC. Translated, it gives CASRLGGDYGYTF.

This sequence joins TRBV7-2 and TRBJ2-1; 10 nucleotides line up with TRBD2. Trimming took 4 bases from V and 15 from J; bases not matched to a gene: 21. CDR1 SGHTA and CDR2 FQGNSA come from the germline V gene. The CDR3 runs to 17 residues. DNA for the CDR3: TGTGCCAGCAGCTCCTTTAGGGGGGCCTCTAGCGGGGGACTACCGTTCTTC. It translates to CASSSFRGASSGGLPFF.

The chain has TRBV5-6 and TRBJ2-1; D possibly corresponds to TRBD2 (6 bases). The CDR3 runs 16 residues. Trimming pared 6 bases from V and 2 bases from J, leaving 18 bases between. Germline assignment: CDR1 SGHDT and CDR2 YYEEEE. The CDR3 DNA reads TGTGCCAGCATCAACAGAGGAGGGCCGCCCTACAATGAGCAGTTCTTC. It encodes CASINRGGPPYNEQFF.

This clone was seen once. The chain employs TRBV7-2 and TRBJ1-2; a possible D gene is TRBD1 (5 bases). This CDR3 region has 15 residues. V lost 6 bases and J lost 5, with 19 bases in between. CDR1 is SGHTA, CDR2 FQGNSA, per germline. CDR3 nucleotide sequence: TGTGCCAGCAGTCCATTGGGGCCCCTTCCTTATGGCTACACCTTC. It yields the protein CASSPLGPLPYGYTF.

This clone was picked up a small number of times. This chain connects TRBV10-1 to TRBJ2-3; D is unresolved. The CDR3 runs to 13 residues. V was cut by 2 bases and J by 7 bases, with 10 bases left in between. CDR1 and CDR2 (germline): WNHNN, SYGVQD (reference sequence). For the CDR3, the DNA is TGCGCCAGCAGTGAGCGCCCGCACAATACGCAGTATTTT. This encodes CASSERPHNTQYF.

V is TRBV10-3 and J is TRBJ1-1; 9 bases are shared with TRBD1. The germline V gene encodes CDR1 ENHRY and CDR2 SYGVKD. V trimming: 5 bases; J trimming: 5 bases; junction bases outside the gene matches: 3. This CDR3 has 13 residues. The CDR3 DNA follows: TGTGCCATCAGTTTACAGGGGGCGACTGAAGCTTTCTTT. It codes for CAISLQGATEAFF.

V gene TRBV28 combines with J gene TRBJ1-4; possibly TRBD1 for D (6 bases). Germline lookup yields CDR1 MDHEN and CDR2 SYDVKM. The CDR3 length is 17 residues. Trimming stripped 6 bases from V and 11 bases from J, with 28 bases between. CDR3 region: CASSSQGPEWGNRKLFF. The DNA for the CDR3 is TGTGCCAGCAGCTCACAGGGACCTGAGTGGGGGAATCGGAAACTGTTTTTT.

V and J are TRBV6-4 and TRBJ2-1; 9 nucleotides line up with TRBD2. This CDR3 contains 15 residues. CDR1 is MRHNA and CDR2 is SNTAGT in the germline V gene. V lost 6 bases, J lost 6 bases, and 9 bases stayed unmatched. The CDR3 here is CASRTLAGKVNEQFF. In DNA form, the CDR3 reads TGTGCCAGCAGAACTCTAGCGGGAAAGGTCAATGAGCAGTTCTTC.

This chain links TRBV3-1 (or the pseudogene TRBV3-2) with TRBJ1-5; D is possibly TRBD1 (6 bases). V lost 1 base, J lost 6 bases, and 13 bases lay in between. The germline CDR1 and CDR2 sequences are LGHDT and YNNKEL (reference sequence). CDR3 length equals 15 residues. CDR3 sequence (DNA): TGTGCCAGCAGCCAAGGTTTGGGGGGGCCTCAGCCCCAGCATTTT. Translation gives CASSQGLGGPQPQHF.

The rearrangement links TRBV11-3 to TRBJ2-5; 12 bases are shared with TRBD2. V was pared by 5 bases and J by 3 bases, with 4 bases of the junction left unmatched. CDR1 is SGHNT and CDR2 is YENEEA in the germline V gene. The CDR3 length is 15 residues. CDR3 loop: CASSKRTSGKETQYF. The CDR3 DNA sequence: TGTGCCAGCAGCAAACGGACTAGCGGGAAAGAGACCCAGTACTTC.

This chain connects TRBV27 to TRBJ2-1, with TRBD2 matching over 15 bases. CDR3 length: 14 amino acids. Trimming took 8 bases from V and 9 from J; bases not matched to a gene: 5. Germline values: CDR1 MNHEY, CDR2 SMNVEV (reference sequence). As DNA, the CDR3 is TGTGCCAGCTGCCCGGGACTAGCGGGAGGTGAGCAGTTCTTC. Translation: CASCPGLAGGEQFF.

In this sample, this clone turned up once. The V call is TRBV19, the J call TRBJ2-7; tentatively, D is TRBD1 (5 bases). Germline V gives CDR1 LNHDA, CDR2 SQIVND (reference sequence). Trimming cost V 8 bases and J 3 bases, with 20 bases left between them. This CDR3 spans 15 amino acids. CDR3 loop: CASSRALELGYEQYF. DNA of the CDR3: TGTGCCAGTTCCAGGGCCCTGGAGTTGGGCTACGAGCAGTACTTC.

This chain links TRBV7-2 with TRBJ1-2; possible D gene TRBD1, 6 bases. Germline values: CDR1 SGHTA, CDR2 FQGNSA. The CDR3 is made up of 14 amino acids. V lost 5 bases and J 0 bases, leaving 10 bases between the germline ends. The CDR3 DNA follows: TGTGCCAGCAGCCAAGGGGGGGCTAACTATGGCTACACCTTC. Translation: CASSQGGANYGYTF.

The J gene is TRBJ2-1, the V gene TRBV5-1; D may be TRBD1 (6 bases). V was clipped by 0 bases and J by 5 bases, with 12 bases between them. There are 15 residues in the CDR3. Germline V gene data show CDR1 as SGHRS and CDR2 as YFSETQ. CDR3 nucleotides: TGCGCCAGCAGCTTGGGACCAGGGGCCCACAATGAGCAGTTCTTC. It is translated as CASSLGPGAHNEQFF.

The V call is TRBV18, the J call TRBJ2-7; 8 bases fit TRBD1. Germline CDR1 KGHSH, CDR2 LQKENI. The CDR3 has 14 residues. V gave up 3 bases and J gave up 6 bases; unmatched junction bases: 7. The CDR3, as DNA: TGTGCCAGCTCACCGGCAGGGGGCTATAGCGAGCAGTACTTC. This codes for CASSPAGGYSEQYF.

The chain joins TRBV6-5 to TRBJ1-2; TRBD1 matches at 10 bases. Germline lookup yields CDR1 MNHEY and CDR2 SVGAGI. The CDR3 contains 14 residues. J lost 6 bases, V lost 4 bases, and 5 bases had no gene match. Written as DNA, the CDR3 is TGTGCCAGCAGTTCTCAGGGACAGGGGAATGGCTACACCTTC. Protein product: CASSSQGQGNGYTF.

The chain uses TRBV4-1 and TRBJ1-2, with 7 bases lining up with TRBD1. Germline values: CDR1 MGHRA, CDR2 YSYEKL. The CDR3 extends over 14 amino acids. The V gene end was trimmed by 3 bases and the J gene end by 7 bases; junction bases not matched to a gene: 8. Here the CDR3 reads CASSQGTGAGGYTF. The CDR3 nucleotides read TGCGCCAGCAGCCAGGGTACAGGGGCAGGTGGCTACACCTTC.

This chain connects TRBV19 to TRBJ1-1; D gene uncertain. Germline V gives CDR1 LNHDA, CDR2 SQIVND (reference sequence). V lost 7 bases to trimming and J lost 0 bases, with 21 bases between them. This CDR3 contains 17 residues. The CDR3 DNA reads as TGTGCCAGTACCCCGGGAAGGGCCAGAACTCTGAACACTGAAGCTTTCTTT. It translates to CASTPGRARTLNTEAFF.

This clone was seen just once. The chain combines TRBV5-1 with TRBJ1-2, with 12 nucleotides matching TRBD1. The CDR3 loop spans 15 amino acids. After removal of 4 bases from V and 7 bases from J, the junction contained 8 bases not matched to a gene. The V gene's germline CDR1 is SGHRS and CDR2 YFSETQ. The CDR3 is CASSGGTGGAGGYTF. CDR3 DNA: TGCGCCAGCAGCGGCGGGACAGGGGGCGCAGGTGGCTACACCTTC.

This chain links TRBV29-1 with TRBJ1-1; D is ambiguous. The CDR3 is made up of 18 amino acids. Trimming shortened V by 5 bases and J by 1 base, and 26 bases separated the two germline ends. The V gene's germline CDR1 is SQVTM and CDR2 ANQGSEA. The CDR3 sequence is CSVPELGWAPRGNTEAFF. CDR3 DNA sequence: TGCAGCGTTCCCGAATTAGGTTGGGCTCCCCGGGGGAACACTGAAGCTTTCTTT.

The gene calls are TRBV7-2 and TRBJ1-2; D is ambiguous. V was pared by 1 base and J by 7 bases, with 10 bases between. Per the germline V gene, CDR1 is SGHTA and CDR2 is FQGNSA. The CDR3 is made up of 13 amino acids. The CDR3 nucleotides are TGTGCCAGCAGCTTAGGCGAGGGTTCTGGCTACACCTTC. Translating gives CASSLGEGSGYTF.

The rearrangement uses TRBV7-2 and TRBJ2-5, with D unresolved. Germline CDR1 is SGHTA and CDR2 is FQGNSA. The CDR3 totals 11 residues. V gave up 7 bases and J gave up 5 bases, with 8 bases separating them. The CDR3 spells CASKSRETQYF. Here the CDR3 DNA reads TGTGCCAGCAAGTCGAGGGAGACCCAGTACTTC.

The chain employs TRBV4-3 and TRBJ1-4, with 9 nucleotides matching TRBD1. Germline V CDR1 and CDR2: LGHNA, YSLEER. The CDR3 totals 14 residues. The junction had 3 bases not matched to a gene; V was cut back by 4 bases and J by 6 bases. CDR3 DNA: TGCGCCAGCAGCCTGGGACAGGGTTATGAAAAACTGTTTTTT. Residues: CASSLGQGYEKLFF.

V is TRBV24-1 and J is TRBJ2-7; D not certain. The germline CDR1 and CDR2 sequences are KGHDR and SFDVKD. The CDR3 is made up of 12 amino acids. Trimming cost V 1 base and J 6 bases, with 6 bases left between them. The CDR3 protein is CATSDLAGEQYF. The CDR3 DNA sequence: TGTGCCACCAGTGATTTAGCCGGCGAGCAGTACTTC.

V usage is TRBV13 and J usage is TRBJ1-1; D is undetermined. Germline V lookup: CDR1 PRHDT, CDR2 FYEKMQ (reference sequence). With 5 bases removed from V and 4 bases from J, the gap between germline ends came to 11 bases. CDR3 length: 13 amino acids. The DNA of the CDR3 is TGTGCCAGCAGCCCACGATCGGGCACTGAAGCTTTCTTT. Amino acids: CASSPRSGTEAFF.

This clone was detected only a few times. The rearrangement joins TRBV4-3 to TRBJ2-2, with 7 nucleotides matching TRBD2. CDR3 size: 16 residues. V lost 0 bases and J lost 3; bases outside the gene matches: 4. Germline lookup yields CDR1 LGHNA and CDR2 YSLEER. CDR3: CASSQDTGGHTGELFF. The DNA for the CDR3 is TGCGCCAGCAGCCAAGATACGGGAGGTCACACCGGGGAGCTGTTTTTT.

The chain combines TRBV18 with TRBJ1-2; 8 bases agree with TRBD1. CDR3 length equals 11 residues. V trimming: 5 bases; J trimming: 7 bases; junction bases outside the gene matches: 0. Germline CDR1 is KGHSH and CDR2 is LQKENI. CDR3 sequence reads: CASSDRGGYTF. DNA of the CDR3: TGTGCCAGCTCAGACAGGGGTGGCTACACCTTC.

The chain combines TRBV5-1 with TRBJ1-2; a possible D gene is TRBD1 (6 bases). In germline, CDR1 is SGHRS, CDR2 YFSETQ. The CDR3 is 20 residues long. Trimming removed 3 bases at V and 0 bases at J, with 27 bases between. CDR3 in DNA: TGCGCCAGCAGCTCGCCGCGTCATCAGGGGCCCGAGCAGACTAACTATGGCTACACCTTC. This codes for CASSSPRHQGPEQTNYGYTF. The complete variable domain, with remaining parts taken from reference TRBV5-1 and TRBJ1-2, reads KAGVTQTPRYLIKTRGQQVTLSCSPISGHRSVSWYQQTPGQGLQFLFEYFSETQRNKGNFPGRFSGRQFSNSRSEMNVSTLELGDSALYLCASSSPRHQGPEQTNYGYTFGSGTRLTVV.

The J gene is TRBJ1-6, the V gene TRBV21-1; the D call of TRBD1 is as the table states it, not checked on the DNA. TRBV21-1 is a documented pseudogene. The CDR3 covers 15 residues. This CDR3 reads CASRRAGQYNSPLHF. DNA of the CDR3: TGTGCCAGCAGAAGGGCGGGACAGTATAATTCACCCCTCCACTTT.

The CDR3 DNA sequence: TGTGCCAGCACCTTAAGATCGACTTCGGGCTATGGCTACACCTTC. Translating gives CASTLRSTSGYGYTF. This chain joins TRBV6-5 and TRBJ1-2, with D uncertain. Looked up from germline, CDR1 is MNHEY and CDR2 is SVGAGI. The CDR3 sequence is 15 residues long. The V gene lost 7 bases and the J gene lost 4 bases, with 19 bases spanning the gap.